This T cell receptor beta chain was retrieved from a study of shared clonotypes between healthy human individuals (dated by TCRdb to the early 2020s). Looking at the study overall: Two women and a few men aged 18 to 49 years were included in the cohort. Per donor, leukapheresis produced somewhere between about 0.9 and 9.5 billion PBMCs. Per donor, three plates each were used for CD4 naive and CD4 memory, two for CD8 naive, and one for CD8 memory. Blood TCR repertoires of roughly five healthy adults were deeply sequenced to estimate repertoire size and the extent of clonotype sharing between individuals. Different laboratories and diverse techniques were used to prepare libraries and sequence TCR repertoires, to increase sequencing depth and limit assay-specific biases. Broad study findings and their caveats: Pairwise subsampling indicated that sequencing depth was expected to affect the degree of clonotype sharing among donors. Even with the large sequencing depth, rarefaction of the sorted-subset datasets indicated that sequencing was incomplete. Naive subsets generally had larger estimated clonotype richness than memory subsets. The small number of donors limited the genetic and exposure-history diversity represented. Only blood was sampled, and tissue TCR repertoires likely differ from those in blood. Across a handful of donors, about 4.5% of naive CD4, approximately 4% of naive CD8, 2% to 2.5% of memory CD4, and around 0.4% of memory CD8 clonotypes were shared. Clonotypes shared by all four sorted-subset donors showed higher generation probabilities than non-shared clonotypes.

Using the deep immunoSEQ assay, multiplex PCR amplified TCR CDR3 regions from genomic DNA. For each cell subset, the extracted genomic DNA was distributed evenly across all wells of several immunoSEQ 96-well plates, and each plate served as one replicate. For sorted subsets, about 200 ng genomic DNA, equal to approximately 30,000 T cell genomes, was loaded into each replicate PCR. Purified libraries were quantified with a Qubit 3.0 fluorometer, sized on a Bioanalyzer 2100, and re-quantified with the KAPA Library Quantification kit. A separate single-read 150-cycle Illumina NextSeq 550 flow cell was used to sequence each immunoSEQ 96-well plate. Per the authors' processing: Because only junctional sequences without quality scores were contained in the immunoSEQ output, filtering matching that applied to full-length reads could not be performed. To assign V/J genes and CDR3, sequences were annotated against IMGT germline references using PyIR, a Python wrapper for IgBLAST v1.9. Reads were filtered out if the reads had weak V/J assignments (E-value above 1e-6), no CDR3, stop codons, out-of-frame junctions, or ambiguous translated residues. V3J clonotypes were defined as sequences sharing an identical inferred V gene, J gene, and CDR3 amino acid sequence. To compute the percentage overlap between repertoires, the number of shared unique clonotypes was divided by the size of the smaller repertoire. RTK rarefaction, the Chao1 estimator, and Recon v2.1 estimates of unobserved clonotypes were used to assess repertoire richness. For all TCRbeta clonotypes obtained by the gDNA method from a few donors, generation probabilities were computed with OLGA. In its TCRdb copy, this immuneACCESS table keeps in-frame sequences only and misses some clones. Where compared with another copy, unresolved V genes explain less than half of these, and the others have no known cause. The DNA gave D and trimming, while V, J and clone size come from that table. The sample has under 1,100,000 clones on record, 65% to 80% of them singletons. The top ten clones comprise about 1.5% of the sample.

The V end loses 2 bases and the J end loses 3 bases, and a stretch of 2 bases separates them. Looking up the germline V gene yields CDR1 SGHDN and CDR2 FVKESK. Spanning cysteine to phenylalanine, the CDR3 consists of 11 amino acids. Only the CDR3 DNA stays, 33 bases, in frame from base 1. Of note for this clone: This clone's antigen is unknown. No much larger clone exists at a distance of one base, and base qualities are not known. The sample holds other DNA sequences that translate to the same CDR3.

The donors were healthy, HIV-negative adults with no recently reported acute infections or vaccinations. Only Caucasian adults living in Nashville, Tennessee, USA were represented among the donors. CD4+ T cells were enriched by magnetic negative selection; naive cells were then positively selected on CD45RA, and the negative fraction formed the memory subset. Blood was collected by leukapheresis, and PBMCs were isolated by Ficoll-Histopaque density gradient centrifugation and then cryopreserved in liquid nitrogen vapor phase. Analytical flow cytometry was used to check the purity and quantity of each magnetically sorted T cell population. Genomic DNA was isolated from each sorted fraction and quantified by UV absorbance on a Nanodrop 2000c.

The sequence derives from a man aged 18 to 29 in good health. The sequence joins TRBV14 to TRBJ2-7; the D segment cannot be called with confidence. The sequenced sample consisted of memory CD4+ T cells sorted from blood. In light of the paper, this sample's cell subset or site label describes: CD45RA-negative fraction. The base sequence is TGTGCCAGCAGCCAATACTACGAGCAGTACTTC. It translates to CASSQYYEQYF.